The 20 T cell receptor beta chains below come from one sample, sequenced in a study of T cell responses to AZD1222 COVID-19 vaccine. Assay used: immunoSEQ multiplex PCR; TCRdb lists only in-frame clones, some missing. The table records around 110,000 clones, 65% to 85% of them present only once. The sample in question was peripheral blood, obtained on day 0 of AZD1222 vaccination. These receptors all come from an adult in good health.

Note on this clone: Other DNA sequences in the same sample also yield this CDR3. The chain combines TRBV20-1 with TRBJ2-5; D gene uncertain. V was clipped by 3 bases and J by 4 bases, with 3 bases between them. This CDR3 spans 10 amino acids. Germline CDR1 and CDR2: DFQATT and SNEGSKA (reference sequence). The CDR3 protein is CSARRETQYF. The CDR3 DNA is TGCAGTGCTAGGCGAGAGACCCAGTACTTC.

The chain links TRBV28 to TRBJ2-7; 7 bases line up with TRBD1. CDR3 size: 15 residues. Germline values: CDR1 MDHEN, CDR2 SYDVKM. The V segment lost 7 bases and the J segment 3 bases; nucleotides outside the gene matches: 12. The CDR3 reads CASTPSGGQSYEQYF. The CDR3 nucleotides read TGTGCCAGCACCCCTTCTGGGGGACAGAGCTACGAGCAGTACTTC.

In DNA form, the CDR3 reads TGTGCCAGTAGCACAGAAGAAGAGACCCAGTACTTC. Protein sequence: CASSTEEETQYF. The chain uses TRBV19 and TRBJ2-5, with no clear D. The germline V gene encodes CDR1 LNHDA and CDR2 SQIVND (reference sequence). V was clipped by 6 bases and J by 3 bases, with 8 bases between them. The CDR3 is made up of 12 amino acids.

The chain joins TRBV19 to TRBJ1-5; no definite D call. The CDR3 consists of 17 residues. From germline, CDR1 is LNHDA and CDR2 SQIVND (reference sequence). Trimming removed 5 bases from V and 1 base from J, with 18 bases in between. The CDR3 coding sequence is TGTGCCAGTAGTCCGCGGACTTTTATTGGCAGCAATCAGCCCCAGCATTTT. Amino acid sequence: CASSPRTFIGSNQPQHF.

The rearrangement uses TRBV5-1 and TRBJ1-6; perhaps TRBD1 as D (5 bases). The CDR3 contains 14 residues. The germline gives CDR1 SGHRS, CDR2 YFSETQ. The V and J ends lost 0 bases and 10 bases respectively, with 11 bases between them. The CDR3 DNA reads TGCGCCAGCAGCTTGGGCCAGGGAGACTCACCCCTCCACTTT. This encodes CASSLGQGDSPLHF.

The V and J genes are TRBV27 and TRBJ2-7; 8 bases are shared with TRBD2. CDR1 is MNHEY, CDR2 SMNVEV, per germline (reference sequence). CDR3 length: 14 amino acids. Trimming cost V 7 bases and J 0 bases; bases outside gene matches: 5. The CDR3 region is CASTTSGVSYEQYF. The CDR3 DNA reads TGTGCCAGCACTACTAGCGGAGTCTCCTACGAGCAGTACTTC.

The CDR3 loop reads CASYVSGANVLTF. Written as DNA, the CDR3 is TGTGCCAGTTATGTCTCTGGGGCCAACGTCCTGACTTTC. The J gene is TRBJ2-6, the V gene TRBV12-3 or TRBV12-4; D is ambiguous. CDR3 length: 13 amino acids. V lost 9 bases and J 0 bases, leaving 6 bases between the germline ends.

Details on this clone: An end of the junction does not agree with germline; a read error may underlie this. The V and J genes are TRBV3-1 (or the pseudogene TRBV3-2) and TRBJ2-1; 9 positions agree with TRBD2. Germline V gene sequence: CDR1 LGHDT, CDR2 YNNKEL (reference sequence). The CDR3 has 12 residues. CDR3 DNA sequence: TGTGCCAGCAGCCTGGAGGGCGGGAGGGCGGTCTTC. It translates to CASSLEGGRAVF.

The CDR3: CASQPQGTARETQYF. In DNA form, the CDR3 reads TGTGCCAGTCAACCCCAAGGGACTGCCAGGGAGACCCAGTACTTC. The chain carries TRBV19 and TRBJ2-5, with D maybe TRBD2 (6 bases). The CDR3 totals 15 residues. The V gene lost 8 bases and the J gene lost 5 bases, with 21 bases spanning the gap. Germline CDR1 is LNHDA and CDR2 is SQIVND (reference sequence).

The chain carries TRBV5-1 and TRBJ1-6; D uncertain. Trimming removed 4 bases at V and 7 bases at J, with 15 bases between. CDR3 length: 15 residues. Germline-derived CDR1 and CDR2 are SGHRS and YFSETQ. The DNA of the CDR3 is TGCGCCAGCAGCCCGAGGGCGGGGTTGAATTCACCCCTCCACTTT. This sequence encodes CASSPRAGLNSPLHF.

The rearrangement uses TRBV13 and TRBJ1-1; D call uncertain. CDR3 length equals 16 residues. The germline V gene encodes CDR1 PRHDT and CDR2 FYEKMQ (reference sequence). Trimming took 5 bases from V and 0 from J, leaving 16 bases between them. The CDR3 is CASSQNIDVVNTEAFF. The CDR3 DNA follows: TGTGCCAGCAGCCAGAATATAGACGTAGTGAACACTGAAGCTTTCTTT. The complete variable domain, with remaining parts taken from reference TRBV13 and TRBJ1-1, reads AAGVIQSPRHLIKEKRETATLKCYPIPRHDTVYWYQQGPGQDPQFLISFYEKMQSDKGSIPDRFSAQQFSDYHSELNMSSLELGDSALYFCASSQNIDVVNTEAFFGQGTRLTVV.

J is TRBJ1-2 and V is TRBV19; the match to TRBD1 covers 12 bases. Germline CDR1 and CDR2: LNHDA and SQIVND (reference sequence). Trimming took 2 bases from V and 2 from J; bases not matched to a gene: 9. There are 18 residues in the CDR3. CDR3 in amino acids: CASSIPPGQGALNYGYTF. DNA of the CDR3: TGTGCCAGTAGTATACCCCCGGGACAGGGGGCTTTAAACTATGGCTACACCTTC.

Here the CDR3 DNA reads TGTGCCAGCAGTTCCCCGGGGAGGGCAGATACGCAGTATTTT. Its translation: CASSSPGRADTQYF. This sequence joins TRBV6-2 or TRBV6-3 and TRBJ2-3; 7 bases are a match to TRBD2. Germline V gene data show CDR1 as MNHEY and CDR2 as SVGEGT. The V gene end was trimmed by 4 bases and the J gene end by 4 bases; junction bases not matched to a gene: 5. This CDR3 comprises 14 residues.

The V call is TRBV29-1, the J call TRBJ1-4; no definite D call. The germline CDR1 and CDR2 sequences are SQVTM and ANQGSEA. The CDR3 length is 13 residues. V was pared by 7 bases and J by 0 bases, with 9 bases between. The CDR3 nucleotides read TGCAGCGCGTTTTCTGCAACTAATGAAAAACTGTTTTTT. Its protein product is CSAFSATNEKLFF.

The V and J genes are TRBV2 and TRBJ1-5; TRBD1 aligns across 11 bases. Losses at the gene ends were 5 bases for V and 4 bases for J; bases not matched to a gene: 10. Germline loops: CDR1 SNHLY, CDR2 FYNNEI. The length of the CDR3 is 17 residues. CDR3: CASSKAGTGGSNQPQHF. CDR3 sequence (DNA): TGTGCCAGCAGTAAGGCCGGGACAGGGGGTTCAAATCAGCCCCAGCATTTT.

This sequence joins TRBV4-3 and TRBJ1-2; D not certain. Trimming pared 0 bases from V and 5 bases from J, leaving 13 bases between. CDR3 size: 15 residues. From germline, CDR1 is LGHNA and CDR2 YSLEER. CDR3 protein: CASSQDHGVSYGYTF. As DNA, the CDR3 is TGCGCCAGCAGCCAAGATCACGGGGTTAGTTATGGCTACACCTTC.

The chain couples TRBV19 to TRBJ2-7; D is possibly TRBD1 (7 bases). The CDR3 extends over 17 amino acids. Trimming removed 7 bases at V and 0 bases at J, with 22 bases between. The germline V gene encodes CDR1 LNHDA and CDR2 SQIVND (reference sequence). CDR3 sequence: CASTRTGGTVSSYEQYF. In DNA form, the CDR3 reads TGTGCCAGTACCCGGACAGGCGGGACTGTTAGCTCCTACGAGCAGTACTTC.

This chain connects TRBV19 to TRBJ1-3; TRBD1 matches at 7 bases. The CDR3 extends over 20 amino acids. Germline V gives CDR1 LNHDA, CDR2 SQIVND (reference sequence). J was trimmed by 1 base and V by 9 bases; bases with no gene match: 24. The chain's CDR3 is CARYKEVEPTGLASGNTIYF. DNA of the CDR3: TGTGCCAGATATAAGGAAGTAGAACCGACAGGGCTGGCTTCTGGAAACACCATATATTTT.

The V call is TRBV3-1 (or the pseudogene TRBV3-2), the J call TRBJ1-4; the D is unclear. Looked up from germline, CDR1 is LGHDT and CDR2 is YNNKEL (reference sequence). V lost 1 base and J 10 bases, leaving 19 bases between the germline ends. The CDR3 covers 16 residues. The CDR3 sequence is CASSQGVSALRAKLFF. Here the CDR3 DNA reads TGTGCCAGCAGCCAAGGAGTTTCGGCCCTGCGGGCAAAACTGTTTTTT.

CDR3: CASSPRPAGPGGETQYF. For the CDR3, the DNA is TGCGCCAGCAGCCCCCGCCCGGCCGGGCCAGGGGGAGAGACCCAGTACTTC. The V and J genes are TRBV5-1 and TRBJ2-5; 7 bases agree with TRBD1. With 4 bases clipped from V and 4 bases from J, the junction kept 16 bases outside the gene matches. The CDR3 spans 17 residues. From germline, CDR1 is SGHRS and CDR2 YFSETQ.